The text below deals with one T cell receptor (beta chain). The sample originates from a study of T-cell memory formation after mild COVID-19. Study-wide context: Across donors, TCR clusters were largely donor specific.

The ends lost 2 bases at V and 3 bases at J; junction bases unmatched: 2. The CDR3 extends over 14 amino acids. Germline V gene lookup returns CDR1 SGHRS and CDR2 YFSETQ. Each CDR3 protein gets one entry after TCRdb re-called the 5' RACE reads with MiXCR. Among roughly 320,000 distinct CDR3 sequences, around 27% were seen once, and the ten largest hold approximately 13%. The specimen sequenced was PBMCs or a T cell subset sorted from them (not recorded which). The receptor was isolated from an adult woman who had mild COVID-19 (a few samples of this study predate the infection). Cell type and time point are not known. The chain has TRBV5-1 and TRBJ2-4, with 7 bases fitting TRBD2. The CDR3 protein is CASSLPSGKNIQYF. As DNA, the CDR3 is TGCGCCAGCAGCTTACCTAGCGGCAAAAACATTCAGTACTTC.